Listed below are T cell receptor beta chains from one sample, sequenced in a study of blood T cell repertoires in COVID-19. Only in-frame clones appear in the TCRdb table, and some are missing; sequencing was by immunoSEQ multiplex PCR. The sample lists under 250,000 clones, about nine tenths seen once, with about 1.7% in the top ten. The sequencing sample was made of PBMCs or T cells enriched from blood (not recorded which). Every receptor here comes from a man aged 35 to 55 who had recovered from COVID-19. Both conserved end residues are trimmed from each CDR3. A D gene is named only where the DNA matches it firmly. Expanded clones get a size class; other rows say once, few or many, or leave the size out.

ASSPRWATDTQY,-,TRBV6-5,-
ASSHVGNQETQY,-,TRBV3-1/TRBV3-2,-
ASSPGLGGGQETQY,-,TRBV18,TRBD2
ASLGTSGRAYEQY,once,TRBV2,TRBD2
ASGEEAVYEQY,-,TRBV2,-
ASSLGGLDYGYT,-,TRBV7-9,-
ASSYDDRSNQPQH,-,TRBV6-5,-
AWDEGGSANEKLF,-,TRBV30,-
ASRAPRAAGSTGELF,-,TRBV5-1,-
ASSWGLAGRNEQF,few,TRBV5-4,TRBD2
ATSRRGSYNSPLH,-,TRBV15,-
ASPAGSSYNSPLH,once,TRBV30,-
ASSGTGATNEKLF,-,TRBV6-5,TRBD1
ASSGTGYQPQH,-,TRBV12-3/TRBV12-4,TRBD1
ASSIGGTYEQY,once,TRBV6-6,-
ASSLGEGTQY,-,TRBV7-2,TRBD2
ASSSGTSGGNEQF,-,TRBV7-3,TRBD2
ASSDSARTQY,-,TRBV6-4,-
ASSQDPGVPLTDTQY,-,TRBV4-2,-
ASSLGLDRPIY,once,TRBV13,TRBD1
ASRQRLEAF,once,TRBV3-1/TRBV3-2,-
ASSYGLAGEDEQF,-,TRBV7-8,TRBD2
ASTKTGSTEAF,-,TRBV19,-
ASSIDSNYGYT,few,TRBV19,-
ASEGSADTQY,-,TRBV12-3/TRBV12-4,-
ASSPKALAGGNNEQF,-,TRBV9,TRBD2
SHAGGGITDTQY,-,TRBV29-1,TRBD2
ASSSKDRVGTEAF,-,TRBV5-4,TRBD1
ASSWTGDQPQH,-,TRBV6-2/TRBV6-3,-
ASSSTSGTSYEQY,few,TRBV5-4,TRBD2
ASSSHYREYIFPEAF,-,TRBV27,-
ASIKLTGHTEAF,-,TRBV9,-
ASSQIAGGAKETQY,-,TRBV3-1/TRBV3-2,-
ASRTLTGPYQPQH,-,TRBV28,-
ASSREDRVYGYT,once,TRBV14,TRBD1
ASSLTSSSYEQY,once,TRBV5-1,-
ASSDGTHLY,-,TRBV11-3,-
ASSLAGGVQKLF,-,TRBV5-6,-
ASSPEAGRDTQY,-,TRBV28,-
ASSPRDTQETQY,-,TRBV18,-
ASRPTSGPRY,-,TRBV2,TRBD2
ASSEGPRVRAF,-,TRBV2,-